The 9 T cell receptor beta chains below were found in one sample sequenced in a study of cytomegalovirus exposure and HLA in healthy donors. PCR was performed using 60 Vbeta and 13 Jbeta primers. This table comes from immunoSEQ multiplex PCR, and its TCRdb copy is limited to in-frame clones, with some not included. In the table there are roughly 150,000 clones, roughly four fifths of which are singletons. The material sequenced was PBMCs. Every receptor here comes from a woman in her 40s in good health and CMV-seronegative.

The rearrangement links TRBV5-1 to TRBJ1-1; D is ambiguous. The V and J ends lost 0 bases and 4 bases respectively, with 13 bases between them. Germline V gives CDR1 SGHRS, CDR2 YFSETQ. This CDR3 spans 15 amino acids. CDR3 sequence: CASSLGVTSGTEAFF. The DNA for the CDR3 is TGCGCCAGCAGCTTGGGGGTTACTTCGGGCACTGAAGCTTTCTTT.

About this clone itself: A read error is likely, as this CDR3 ends without the conserved phenylalanine or tryptophan. The rearrangement joins TRBV9 to TRBJ1-5; 7 bases agree with TRBD1. CDR1 and CDR2 (germline): SGDLS, YYNGEE. There are 13 residues in the CDR3. Trimming cost V 7 bases and J 4 bases; bases outside gene matches: 5. CDR3 residues: CASGGQLNQPQHL. CDR3 coding DNA: TGTGCCAGCGGGGGACAGCTGAATCAGCCCCAGCATCTT.

The chain recombines TRBV9 with TRBJ2-1, with 11 bases identical to TRBD2. Germline CDR1 SGDLS, CDR2 YYNGEE. This CDR3 has 15 amino acids. After removal of 0 bases from V and 9 bases from J, the junction contained 5 bases not matched to a gene. The CDR3: CASSVEIAGGIEQFF. CDR3 DNA sequence: TGTGCCAGCAGCGTAGAGATAGCGGGAGGGATTGAGCAGTTCTTC.

This clone appeared a single time. The chain combines TRBV5-1 with TRBJ1-4; D may be TRBD1 (6 bases). CDR1 and CDR2 (germline): SGHRS, YFSETQ. The CDR3 runs 14 residues. V lost 6 bases and J lost 6, with 15 bases in between. CDR3 sequence reads: CASTQGIGDEKLFF. The CDR3 bases are TGCGCCAGCACTCAGGGGATAGGGGATGAAAAACTGTTTTTT.

The J gene is TRBJ2-7, the V gene TRBV7-6, with D possibly being TRBD2 (6 bases). V was shortened by 5 bases and J by 2 bases, with 13 bases between the two germline ends. Germline CDR1 is SGHVS and CDR2 is FNYEAQ. This CDR3 region has 14 residues. DNA of the CDR3: TGTGCCAGCAGCCCCGGGACTGGCGCCTACGAGCAGTACTTC. Protein sequence: CASSPGTGAYEQYF.

The V call is TRBV6-1, the J call TRBJ2-2; a weak D match, TRBD1 (7 bases). Germline CDR1 MNHNS, CDR2 SASEGT. The ends were cut back, 7 bases at V and 3 bases at J, with 15 bases in the middle. The length of the CDR3 is 15 residues. This chain's CDR3 is CASNPTGTHTGELFF. The DNA of the CDR3 is TGTGCCAGCAACCCGACAGGGACTCACACCGGGGAGCTGTTTTTT.

V gene TRBV5-1 combines with J gene TRBJ1-1; perhaps TRBD1 as D (5 bases). Germline CDR1 and CDR2: SGHRS and YFSETQ. V lost 3 bases and J lost 0, with 9 bases in between. The CDR3 consists of 14 residues. The CDR3 here is CASSSQGLNTEAFF. CDR3 nucleotide sequence: TGCGCCAGCAGCTCTCAGGGCCTGAACACTGAAGCTTTCTTT. The variable domain in full, completed from reference TRBV5-1 and TRBJ1-1, reads KAGVTQTPRYLIKTRGQQVTLSCSPISGHRSVSWYQQTPGQGLQFLFEYFSETQRNKGNFPGRFSGRQFSNSRSEMNVSTLELGDSALYLCASSSQGLNTEAFFGQGTRLTVV.

This chain connects TRBV29-1 to TRBJ2-1, with 8 nucleotides matching TRBD1. Trimming at V came to 3 bases and at J to 6 bases, leaving 7 bases not matched to a gene. Germline CDR1 is SQVTM and CDR2 is ANQGSEA. This CDR3 spans 14 amino acids. The CDR3 nucleotides are TGCAGCGTTGAGAGGACAGGGCTAAGCAATGAGCAGTTCTTC. Encoded protein: CSVERTGLSNEQFF.

The gene calls are TRBV13 and TRBJ2-7, with a possible D match to TRBD2 (5 bases). Germline V gives CDR1 PRHDT, CDR2 FYEKMQ (reference sequence). The CDR3 is 12 residues long. Trimming stripped 8 bases from V and 0 bases from J, with 8 bases between. The CDR3 sequence: CASGSNSYEQYF. Written as DNA, the CDR3 is TGTGCCAGCGGGAGCAACTCCTACGAGCAGTACTTC.